Listed here are 4 T cell receptor beta chains from one sample, sequenced in a study of blood T cell repertoires in COVID-19. Measured with immunoSEQ multiplex PCR; TCRdb has only the in-frame clones, and not every one. Of 15,000 to 20,000 clones listed, about 90% are singletons. Sequenced sample: peripheral blood. The receptors shown here come from a human donor in a cohort sampled during active COVID-19.

The gene calls are TRBV10-3 and TRBJ2-1, with 11 bases lining up with TRBD2. The CDR3 is 13 residues long. Trimming cost V 6 bases and J 5 bases; bases outside gene matches: 0. Germline values: CDR1 ENHRY, CDR2 SYGVKD. The DNA of the CDR3 is TGTGCCATCAGGGGACTAGCGGACAATGAGCAGTTCTTC. As protein: CAIRGLADNEQFF.

The chain is built from TRBV4-1 and TRBJ2-2, with 8 positions matching TRBD1. V trimming: 7 bases; J trimming: 4 bases; junction bases outside the gene matches: 8. The CDR3 spans 15 residues. Germline-derived CDR1 and CDR2 are MGHRA and YSYEKL. The DNA of the CDR3 is TGCGCCAGCAACGACAGGGGAGGAGGCACCGGGGAGCTGTTTTTT. It specifies CASNDRGGGTGELFF.

The chain recombines TRBV5-1 with TRBJ2-5; 9 bases are a match to TRBD1. The CDR3 loop spans 14 amino acids. V lost 5 bases and J lost 5; bases outside the gene matches: 7. Germline lookup yields CDR1 SGHRS and CDR2 YFSETQ. CDR3 in DNA: TGCGCCAGCAGTAACAGGGGGCAAGGTGAGACCCAGTACTTC. Amino acid sequence: CASSNRGQGETQYF.

The genes are TRBV5-4 and TRBJ2-3, with 7 bases matching TRBD2. This CDR3 comprises 16 residues. CDR1 SGHNT and CDR2 YYREEE come from the germline V gene (reference sequence). Trimming removed 0 bases from V and 5 bases from J; junction bases left unmatched: 9. CDR3 nucleotide sequence: TGTGCCAGCAGCTTGGGGGGACTATCACGGGGAGATACGCAGTATTTT. Translated: CASSLGGLSRGDTQYF.